These 12 T cell receptor beta chains were sequenced from one sample in a study of T cell responses to AZD1222 COVID-19 vaccine. Only in-frame clones appear in the TCRdb table, and some are missing; sequencing was by immunoSEQ multiplex PCR. The sample carries some 160,000 clones, roughly 89% recorded once. Source: peripheral blood, taken 28 days after the second AZD1222 dose. The receptors come from an adult who received the AZD1222 COVID-19 vaccine.

The V gene is TRBV19, the J gene TRBJ2-7; D is possibly TRBD2 (7 bases). The ends were cut back, 3 bases at V and 8 bases at J, with 11 bases in the middle. Germline V gene data show CDR1 as LNHDA and CDR2 as SQIVND (reference sequence). The CDR3 spans 12 residues. The CDR3 region is CASSMAGGQQYF. CDR3 sequence (DNA): TGTGCCAGTAGTATGGCCGGGGGGCAGCAGTACTTC.

The V call is TRBV5-4, the J call TRBJ1-1; possibly TRBD1 for D (5 bases). Deletions cut 3 bases from V and 3 bases from J, with 12 bases between. The CDR3 has 14 residues. Germline lookup yields CDR1 SGHNT and CDR2 YYREEE (reference sequence). The CDR3 sequence is CASSWGTRDTEAFF. The DNA of the CDR3 is TGTGCCAGCAGCTGGGGCACCAGGGACACTGAAGCTTTCTTT.

V is TRBV4-1 and J is TRBJ2-7; possible D gene TRBD2, 5 bases. The CDR3 extends over 12 amino acids. Germline values: CDR1 MGHRA, CDR2 YSYEKL. Trimming took off 0 bases at V and 7 bases at J, with 7 bases between the two ends. The CDR3 DNA follows: TGCGCCAGCAGCCAAGAGACGGGAGAGCAGTACTTC. It yields the protein CASSQETGEQYF.

The chain combines TRBV10-1 with TRBJ1-2, with 10 bases matching TRBD1. After removal of 3 bases from V and 5 bases from J, the junction contained 12 bases not matched to a gene. This CDR3 is 17 amino acids long. Per germline, CDR1 WNHNN and CDR2 SYGVQD (reference sequence). The CDR3 DNA reads TGCGCCAGCAGTGACTCGTCGGGACAGGGGAGTTGGTATGGCTACACCTTC. Amino acids: CASSDSSGQGSWYGYTF.

This clone was observed a few times. This rearrangement joins TRBV5-1 to TRBJ2-7, with D perhaps TRBD1 or TRBD2 (5 bases each). Deletions cut 3 bases from V and 1 base from J, with 29 bases between. CDR1 SGHRS and CDR2 YFSETQ come from the germline V gene. The CDR3 is 20 residues long. The CDR3 DNA reads TGCGCCAGCAGCTCCCGGGACCGACGAGGATCCCTTACTCATTCCTACGAGCAGTACTTC. This gives the protein CASSSRDRRGSLTHSYEQYF.

V and J are TRBV15 and TRBJ2-6; D assignment may be TRBD1 or TRBD2 (5 bases each). Germline values: CDR1 LNHNV, CDR2 YYDKDF (reference sequence). This CDR3 spans 16 amino acids. V was shortened by 6 bases and J by 2 bases, with 14 bases between the two germline ends. The CDR3 DNA reads TGTGCCACCAGTCCGAGGGGTCTTACTGGGGCCAACGTCCTGACTTTC. Translating gives CATSPRGLTGANVLTF.

This chain connects TRBV7-9 to TRBJ1-1; 9 nucleotides line up with TRBD1. This CDR3 comprises 17 residues. CDR1 is SEHNR, CDR2 FQNEAQ, per germline (reference sequence). The J segment lost 3 bases and the V segment lost 2 bases, leaving 10 bases of the junction unmatched. CDR3 sequence reads: CASSLIYRGRKDTEAFF. CDR3 nucleotides: TGTGCCAGCAGCTTAATTTACAGGGGGCGCAAGGACACTGAAGCTTTCTTT.

This rearrangement joins TRBV5-5 to TRBJ1-3, with D possibly TRBD1 on 5 matching bases. Germline V gene data show CDR1 as SGHKS and CDR2 as YYEKEE (reference sequence). Trimming left V 0 bases short and J 8 bases short, with 12 bases between. This CDR3 spans 14 amino acids. In DNA form, the CDR3 reads TGTGCCAGCAGCTTGGGGGACTTGGGGGACACCATATATTTT. Translation gives CASSLGDLGDTIYF.

J is TRBJ1-6 and V is TRBV4-3; unclear D gene. V gave up 4 bases and J gave up 4 bases, with 17 bases separating them. The CDR3 is 17 amino acids. From germline, CDR1 is LGHNA and CDR2 YSLEER. CDR3 coding DNA: TGCGCCAGCAGCCGGACCCGGAATCTTAATTATAATTCACCCCTCCACTTT. As protein: CASSRTRNLNYNSPLHF.

The chain employs TRBV5-1 and TRBJ2-7; 7 bases fit TRBD1. The CDR3 is 16 amino acids. Germline lookup yields CDR1 SGHRS and CDR2 YFSETQ. The V gene end was trimmed by 0 bases and the J gene end by 2 bases; junction bases not matched to a gene: 8. The DNA of the CDR3 is TGCGCCAGCAGCTTGGCCATTGACAGGGCGACCTACGAGCAGTACTTC. This encodes CASSLAIDRATYEQYF.

This chain links TRBV7-9 with TRBJ1-1; tentative D call: TRBD1 (6 bases). Trimming removed 5 bases from V and 4 bases from J, with 14 bases in between. CDR3 length: 14 amino acids. Germline V gene sequence: CDR1 SEHNR, CDR2 FQNEAQ (reference sequence). CDR3 sequence (DNA): TGTGCCAGCAGCGGCGAACTACAGGGCACTGAAGCTTTCTTT. It is translated as CASSGELQGTEAFF.

The chain joins TRBV7-6 to TRBJ2-1; D perhaps matches TRBD2 (7 bases). Germline V gives CDR1 SGHVS, CDR2 FNYEAQ. This CDR3 spans 16 amino acids. The V end lost 1 base, the J end lost 6 bases, and 16 bases lay between the germline ends. The CDR3 reads CASSLVGGAPSNEQFF. The CDR3 DNA follows: TGTGCCAGCAGCTTAGTGGGGGGGGCCCCCTCCAATGAGCAGTTCTTC.